This T cell receptor beta chain was captured by sequencing in a study of CD8 T cells in Susac syndrome. Per the germline V gene, CDR1 is SGHVS and CDR2 is FQNEAQ. This CDR3 region has 17 residues. V was trimmed by 1 base and J by 0 bases, leaving 15 bases between them. Random hexamers primed reverse transcription of roughly 0.5 to 1 ug RNA. TCRdb independently ran MiXCR on the immunoSEQ multiplex PCR reads; one entry per CDR3 protein. Of more than 70,000 distinct CDR3 sequences detected, 94% appear once; the ten largest clones hold over 0.45%. The sequenced material came from CD8+ T cells from PBMCs. The rearrangement joins TRBV7-8 to TRBJ1-1; D is unclear. The origin of this receptor is a human donor with Susac syndrome. CDR3 nucleotides: TGTGCCAGCAGCTTAGGGGGTCCGGCGATAGTGAACACTGAAGCTTTCTTT. The encoded protein is CASSLGGPAIVNTEAFF.